Sequencing of this TCR beta chain was carried out in a study of Ad26.COV2.S vaccination and SARS-CoV-2 variants. Regarding the study as a whole: Among vaccine recipients, spike-specific TCR breadth exceeded that of placebo recipients.

Treatment defined: around 19 received Ad26.COV2.S at low or high dose, single or two shots; 5 received placebo; per-sample allocation not given. Sampling happened 63 days after the first vaccine or placebo injection. This vaccine is an Ad26 vector that expresses the Wuhan-strain SARS-CoV-2 spike. The table came from immunoSEQ multiplex PCR; TCRdb's copy has only in-frame clones and leaves some out. The data show about 680,000 clones, with 89% seen just once and 1.5% held by the top ten. About this clone: No antigen is known for it.

The starting material was peripheral blood, obtained in a trial of Ad26.COV2.S vaccine versus placebo. The TCR sequence derives from a person between 18 and 65 years old who received the Ad26.COV2.S COVID-19 vaccine or a placebo.

CDR3 bases: TGTGCTAGTGGTTTGGACCATACAGATACGCAGTATTTT. Translation gives CASGLDHTDTQYF. The chain carries TRBV12-5 and TRBJ2-3; D uncertain. Germline lookup yields CDR1 LGHNT and CDR2 FRNRAP. There are 13 residues in the CDR3. Between the trimmed V and J ends, which lost 1 base and 3 bases, there was a span of 5 bases.